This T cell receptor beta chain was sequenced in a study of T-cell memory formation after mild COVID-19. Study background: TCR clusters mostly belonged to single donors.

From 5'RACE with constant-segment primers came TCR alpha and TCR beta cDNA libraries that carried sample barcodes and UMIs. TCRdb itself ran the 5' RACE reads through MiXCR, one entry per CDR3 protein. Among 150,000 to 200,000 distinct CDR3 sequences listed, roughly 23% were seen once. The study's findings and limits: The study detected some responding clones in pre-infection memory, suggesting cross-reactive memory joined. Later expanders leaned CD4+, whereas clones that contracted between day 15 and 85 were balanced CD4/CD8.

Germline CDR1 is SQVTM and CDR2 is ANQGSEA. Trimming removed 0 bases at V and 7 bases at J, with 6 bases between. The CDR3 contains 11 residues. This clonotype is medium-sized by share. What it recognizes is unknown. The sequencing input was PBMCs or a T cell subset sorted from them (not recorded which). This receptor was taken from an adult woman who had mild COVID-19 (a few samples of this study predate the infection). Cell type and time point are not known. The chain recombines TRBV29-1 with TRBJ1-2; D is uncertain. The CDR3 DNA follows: TGCAGCGTTGAAGATTTGGGTGGCTACACCTTC. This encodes CSVEDLGGYTF. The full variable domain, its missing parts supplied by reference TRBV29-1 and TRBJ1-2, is SAVISQKPSRDICQRGTSLTIQCQVDSQVTMMFWYRQQPGQSLTLIATANQGSEATYESGFVIDKFPISRPNLTFSTLTVSNMSPEDSSIYLCSVEDLGGYTFGSGTRLTVV.